What follows are 18 T cell receptor beta chains derived from one specimen sequenced in a study of CD4+ T cells in melanoma. Assay: immunoSEQ multiplex PCR; the TCRdb copy retains only in-frame clones and omits some. The sample has 50,000 or so clones, roughly 89% seen once. Sequencing input: peripheral blood. These receptors were obtained from a human donor with melanoma.

V is TRBV27 and J is TRBJ2-7; tentatively, D is TRBD2 (6 bases). V lost 5 bases and J 2 bases, leaving 19 bases between the germline ends. Germline V gene data show CDR1 as MNHEY and CDR2 as SMNVEV (reference sequence). CDR3 size: 16 residues. The CDR3 reads CASSHTEGVLAYEQYF. The CDR3 DNA sequence: TGTGCCAGCAGTCATACGGAGGGCGTATTGGCCTACGAGCAGTACTTC.

This chain joins TRBV5-1 and TRBJ1-4, with 9 positions matching TRBD1. After removal of 3 bases from V and 7 bases from J, the junction contained 1 base not matched to a gene. CDR3 length: 13 residues. The germline V gene has CDR1 SGHRS and CDR2 YFSETQ. The CDR3 region has the DNA TGCGCCAGCAGCTGGGACAGGGCTGAAAAACTGTTTTTT. This translates into CASSWDRAEKLFF.

This rearrangement joins TRBV2 to TRBJ2-3; 12 nucleotides line up with TRBD1. Trimming took 4 bases from V and 4 from J; bases not matched to a gene: 6. Germline CDR1 and CDR2: SNHLY and FYNNEI. The CDR3 spans 16 residues. The CDR3: CASSASGTGGADTQYF. CDR3 nucleotides: TGTGCCAGCAGTGCTTCCGGGACAGGGGGCGCAGATACGCAGTATTTT.

This chain joins TRBV30 and TRBJ1-2; weak D call: TRBD1 (6 bases). The CDR3 sequence is 13 residues long. Germline V gene data show CDR1 as GTSNPN and CDR2 as SVGIG (reference sequence). V lost 3 bases, J lost 7 bases, and 15 bases lay in between. CDR3 sequence reads: CAWSGTGWSGYTF. In nucleotides, the CDR3 is TGTGCCTGGAGCGGTACAGGGTGGAGTGGCTACACCTTC.

This clone was observed once. The chain has TRBV27 and TRBJ2-3, with TRBD2 matching 8 bases. CDR3 length equals 15 residues. With 2 bases clipped from V and 3 bases from J, the junction kept 4 bases outside the gene matches. The germline V gene encodes CDR1 MNHEY and CDR2 SMNVEV (reference sequence). The CDR3 DNA reads as TGTGCCAGCAGTTTAGTAGCGGGGTTGACAGATACGCAGTATTTT. It yields the protein CASSLVAGLTDTQYF.

This chain joins TRBV9 and TRBJ1-2; D not certain. The CDR3 loop spans 15 amino acids. Germline CDR1 and CDR2: SGDLS and YYNGEE. V lost 0 bases and J lost 2, with 11 bases in between. The chain's CDR3 is CASSVDQNLNYGYTF. The CDR3 bases are TGTGCCAGCAGCGTAGATCAGAATTTGAACTATGGCTACACCTTC.

This clone occurred once. This chain uses TRBV7-2 with TRBJ2-5, with a tentative D call TRBD1 (5 bases). Matching the DNA end better, TRBJ2-7 makes the J call doubtful. Germline V gene data show CDR1 as SGHTA and CDR2 as FQGNSA. The CDR3 has 14 amino acids. CDR3 in amino acids: CASSGTQGTYEQYF. CDR3 in DNA: TGTGCCAGCAGCGGAACTCAGGGTACCTACGAGCAGTACTTC.

The gene calls are TRBV6-5 and TRBJ2-3, with TRBD1 matching 9 bases. Trimming at V came to 0 bases and at J to 2 bases, leaving 3 bases not matched to a gene. Germline V CDR1 and CDR2: MNHEY, SVGAGI. The CDR3 has 16 residues. The DNA for the CDR3 is TGTGCCAGCAGTTACTCGACAGGGGGGAACACAGATACGCAGTATTTT. Translated, it gives CASSYSTGGNTDTQYF.

This chain joins TRBV5-1 and TRBJ1-3; 7 nucleotides line up with TRBD1. Unmatched junction bases numbered 3, after V lost 4 bases and J lost 5 bases. This CDR3 has 13 amino acids. Germline-derived CDR1 and CDR2 are SGHRS and YFSETQ. Here the CDR3 DNA reads TGCGCCAGCAGCCCGGGACAGAGAAACACCATATATTTT. Protein: CASSPGQRNTIYF.

The chain uses TRBV7-8 and TRBJ1-4; 8 positions agree with TRBD1. V trimming: 0 bases; J trimming: 5 bases; junction bases outside the gene matches: 2. Per germline, CDR1 SGHVS and CDR2 FQNEAQ. The CDR3 totals 15 residues. Here the CDR3 reads CASSLASGGNEKLFF. The CDR3 DNA sequence: TGTGCCAGCAGCTTAGCGTCAGGGGGCAATGAAAAACTGTTTTTT.

The CDR3 loop is CASTRGLIFFSYEQYF. Written as DNA, the CDR3 is TGTGCCAGCACCAGGGGGCTTATTTTTTTCAGCTACGAGCAGTACTTC. The chain employs TRBV2 and TRBJ2-7; 8 positions agree with TRBD1. V was clipped by 7 bases and J by 3 bases; unmatched bases: 14. Germline values: CDR1 SNHLY, CDR2 FYNNEI. The CDR3 consists of 16 residues.

This rearrangement joins TRBV27 to TRBJ2-5; tentatively, D is TRBD2 (5 bases). The germline gives CDR1 MNHEY, CDR2 SMNVEV (reference sequence). V was trimmed by 5 bases and J by 4 bases, leaving 8 bases between them. The CDR3 runs to 12 residues. The CDR3 region is CASSPRGETQYF. Here the CDR3 DNA reads TGTGCCAGCAGTCCTCGGGGAGAGACCCAGTACTTC.

The chain links TRBV7-2 to TRBJ2-1, with unresolved D. The CDR3 loop spans 15 amino acids. In germline, CDR1 is SGHTA, CDR2 FQGNSA. Deletions cut 5 bases from V and 0 bases from J, with 11 bases between. The DNA for the CDR3 is TGTGCCAGCAGCCCCGGAGTGAGCTCCTACAATGAGCAGTTCTTC. Its translation: CASSPGVSSYNEQFF.

The rearrangement uses TRBV7-3 and TRBJ2-1; a weak D match, TRBD2 (5 bases). The CDR3 covers 15 residues. In germline, CDR1 is SGHTA, CDR2 FQGTGA. The germline V and J ends were trimmed by 5 bases and 2 bases, with 13 bases remaining between them. The CDR3 sequence: CASSPMSGTYNEQFF. CDR3 DNA: TGTGCCAGCAGCCCAATGAGCGGTACCTACAATGAGCAGTTCTTC.

The chain has TRBV7-9 and TRBJ1-2; 8 bases are shared with TRBD1. CDR3 length: 18 residues. Trimming removed 5 bases from V and 2 bases from J; junction bases left unmatched: 16. Germline loops: CDR1 SEHNR, CDR2 FQNEAQ (reference sequence). The CDR3 DNA is TGTGCCAGCAGCCACCCCCCCGCGGCAGGGGGCCCCAACTATGGCTACACCTTC. It is translated as CASSHPPAAGGPNYGYTF.

This clone was detected only once. V usage is TRBV19 and J usage is TRBJ1-1; a weak D match, TRBD1 (6 bases). This CDR3 is 13 amino acids long. The V gene lost 6 bases and the J gene lost 7 bases, with 15 bases spanning the gap. The germline CDR1 and CDR2 sequences are LNHDA and SQIVND (reference sequence). The CDR3 loop reads CASSGWAGDEAFF. CDR3 in DNA: TGTGCCAGTAGCGGATGGGCAGGGGATGAAGCTTTCTTT.

The chain is built from TRBV27 and TRBJ1-1; 7 positions match TRBD1. This CDR3 comprises 14 residues. Per germline, CDR1 MNHEY and CDR2 SMNVEV (reference sequence). V lost 3 bases and J lost 11; bases outside the gene matches: 12. Here the CDR3 reads CASSLGQSNKVAFF. CDR3 coding DNA: TGTGCCAGCAGTTTGGGACAGTCAAACAAAGTGGCTTTCTTT.

The J gene is TRBJ2-7, the V gene TRBV6-1, with D tentatively TRBD2 (5 bases). Germline-derived CDR1 and CDR2 are MNHNS and SASEGT. The ends were cut back, 1 base at V and 5 bases at J, with 6 bases in the middle. This CDR3 comprises 12 residues. CDR3 sequence: CASSEVGDEQYF. The CDR3 coding sequence is TGTGCCAGCAGTGAAGTCGGGGACGAGCAGTACTTC.